What follows describes a single T cell receptor beta chain. Sequencing was performed with immunoSEQ multiplex PCR; in TCRdb, only in-frame clones are kept and a portion is missing. The sample has about 210,000 clones; 84% are singletons. This entry is derived from a study of blood T cell repertoires in COVID-19. Background on the study: Some COVID-19 samples were acute and others convalescent; all came from the United States, Italy and Spain. T cells, B-cell-depleted T cells, or PBMCs supplied cDNA or gDNA.

CDR3 size: 15 residues. Germline V gene data show CDR1 as SGHNT and CDR2 as YYREEE (reference sequence). The V segment lost 3 bases and the J segment 1 base; nucleotides outside the gene matches: 6. Patients of the Seattle cohort, enrolled during active infection, were followed longitudinally. This clonotype originated in an elderly woman with COVID-19, enrolled during active disease. The rearrangement links TRBV5-4 to TRBJ2-7, with 8 bases identical to TRBD1. The sample was peripheral blood. The CDR3 DNA sequence: TGTGCCAGCAGCTCGCAGGGGGCCGGGTCCTACGAGCAGTACTTC. Translating gives CASSSQGAGSYEQYF.